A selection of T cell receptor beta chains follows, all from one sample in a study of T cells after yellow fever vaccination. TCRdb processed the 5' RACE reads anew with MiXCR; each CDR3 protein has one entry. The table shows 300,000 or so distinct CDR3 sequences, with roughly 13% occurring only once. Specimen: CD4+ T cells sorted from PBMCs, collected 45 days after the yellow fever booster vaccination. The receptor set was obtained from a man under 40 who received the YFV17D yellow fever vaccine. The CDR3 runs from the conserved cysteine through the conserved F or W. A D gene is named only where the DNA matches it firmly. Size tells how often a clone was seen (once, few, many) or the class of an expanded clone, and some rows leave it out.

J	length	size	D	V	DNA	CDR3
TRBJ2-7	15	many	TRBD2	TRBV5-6	TGTGCCAGCAGCCCACTAGCGGGAGCGTCCTACGAGCAGTACTTC	CASSPLAGASYEQYF
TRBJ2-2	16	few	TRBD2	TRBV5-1	TGCGCCAGCAGCGGTTATGCGGGAGCGGTAACCGGGGAGCTGTTTTTT	CASSGYAGAVTGELFF
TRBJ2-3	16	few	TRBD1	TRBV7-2	TGTGCCAGCAGATCAGCCCGTGGACAGGCGCCCTTTACGCAGTATTTT	CASRSARGQAPFTQYF
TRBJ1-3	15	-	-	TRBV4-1	TGCGCCAGCAGCCAAGATGAGAGGTCTGGAAACACCATATATTTT	CASSQDERSGNTIYF
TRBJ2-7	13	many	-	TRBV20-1	TGCAGTGCTGGGACACCGGGGGTGGACGAGCAGTACTTC	CSAGTPGVDEQYF
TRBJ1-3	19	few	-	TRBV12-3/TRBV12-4	TGTGCCAGCAGCCATCCCCGGGGGGTCCCATCGTACTCTGGAAACACCATATATTTT	CASSHPRGVPSYSGNTIYF
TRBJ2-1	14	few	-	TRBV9	TGTGCCAGCAGCCCCCACAGGGCCGTGGGTGAGCAGTTCTTC	CASSPHRAVGEQFF
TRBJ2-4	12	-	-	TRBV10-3	TGTGCCATCAGTGAACGGGGGTACATTCAGTACTTC	CAISERGYIQYF
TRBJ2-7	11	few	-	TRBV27	TGTGCCAGCAGTAATTACTACGAGCAGTACTTC	CASSNYYEQYF
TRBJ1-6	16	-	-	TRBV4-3	TGCGCCAGCAGCCAAGTACAGGGAGGAAATAATTCACCCCTCCACTTT	CASSQVQGGNNSPLHF
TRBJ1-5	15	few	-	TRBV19	TGTGCCAGTAGGACCTCCGGTGGGGGAAGTCAGCCCCAGCATTTT	CASRTSGGGSQPQHF
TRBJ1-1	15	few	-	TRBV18	TGTGCCAGCTCACGACCGGGGATTATGAACACTGAAGCTTTCTTT	CASSRPGIMNTEAFF
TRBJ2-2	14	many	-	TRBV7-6	TGTGCCAGCAGCTTACCTACACGGACCGGGGAGCTGTTTTTT	CASSLPTRTGELFF
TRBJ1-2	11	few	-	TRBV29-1	TGCAGCGTGTTCGGGGCCTATGGCTACACCTTC	CSVFGAYGYTF
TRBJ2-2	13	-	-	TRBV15	TGTGCCACCAGCAGAGGGAACACCGGGGAGCTGTTTTTT	CATSRGNTGELFF
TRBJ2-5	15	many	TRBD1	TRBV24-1	TGTGCCACCAGTGACCGGACAGGGGGCCAAGAGACCCAGTACTTC	CATSDRTGGQETQYF
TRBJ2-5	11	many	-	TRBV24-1	TGTGCCACCAGTGCAAAGGAGACCCAGTACTTC	CATSAKETQYF
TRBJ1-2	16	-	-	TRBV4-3	TGCGCCAGCAGCACTTATACCCACACAGGAGACTATGGCTACACCTTC	CASSTYTHTGDYGYTF
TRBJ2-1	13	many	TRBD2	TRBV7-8	TGTGCCAGCAGCTCAGAGCGGGGGAATGAGCAGTTCTTC	CASSSERGNEQFF
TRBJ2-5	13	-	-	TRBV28	TGTGCCAGCAGTTCTTTCGTCCAAGAGACCCAGTACTTC	CASSSFVQETQYF
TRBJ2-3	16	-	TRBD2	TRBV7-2	TGTGCCAGCAGCCTTCGGACTAGCGGGACCACAGATACGCAGTATTTT	CASSLRTSGTTDTQYF
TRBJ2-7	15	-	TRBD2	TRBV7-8	TGTGCCAGCAGCTCGGTAGCGGGAGGGGGATACGAGCAGTACTTC	CASSSVAGGGYEQYF
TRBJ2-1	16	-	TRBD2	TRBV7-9	TGTGCCAGCAGCGATAGGGGCGGGAGGGCCTACAATGAGCAGTTCTTC	CASSDRGGRAYNEQFF
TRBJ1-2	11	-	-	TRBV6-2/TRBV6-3	TGTGCCAGCAGTTGGACGGATGGCTACACCTTC	CASSWTDGYTF
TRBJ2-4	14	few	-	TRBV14	TGTGCCAGCAGCCAATACCAGGGGCTAAACATTCAGTACTTC	CASSQYQGLNIQYF
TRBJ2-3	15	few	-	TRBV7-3	TGTGCCAGCAGCTTAGGTCTCCTAAAAGCAGATACGCAGTATTTT	CASSLGLLKADTQYF
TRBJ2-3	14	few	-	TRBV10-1	TGCGCCAGCAGTGAGGGACTCGGCCCCTATACGCAGTATTTT	CASSEGLGPYTQYF
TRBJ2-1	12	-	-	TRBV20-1	TGCAGTGCTAGAGGAGGTCGAGAGGAGCAGTTCTTC	CSARGGREEQFF
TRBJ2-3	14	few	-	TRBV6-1	TGTGCCAGCAGAAACGGGGCTAGCACAGATACGCAGTATTTT	CASRNGASTDTQYF
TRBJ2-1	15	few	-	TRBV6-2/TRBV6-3	TGTGCCAGCAGTTACTCCTCTAGAAACAACGATGAGCAGTTCTTC	CASSYSSRNNDEQFF
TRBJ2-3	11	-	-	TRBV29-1	TGCAGCGTTTATAGCTCAGATACGCAGTATTTT	CSVYSSDTQYF
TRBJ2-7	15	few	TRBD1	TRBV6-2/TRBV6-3	TGTGCCAGCCAAACCCCGGGACAGGGTTGGTACGAGCAGTACTTC	CASQTPGQGWYEQYF
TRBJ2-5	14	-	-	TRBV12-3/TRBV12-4	TGTGCCAGCAGCCTCCGGGACGCCCAAGAGACCCAGTACTTC	CASSLRDAQETQYF
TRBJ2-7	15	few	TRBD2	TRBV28	TGTGCCAGCACCGATAGCGGGAGAGGGTTTTACGAGCAGTACTTC	CASTDSGRGFYEQYF
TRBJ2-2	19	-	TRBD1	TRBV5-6	TGTGCCAGCGGCCCCGGGACAGTCTGCGCAGTTTTTCGTACCGGGGAGCTGTTTTTT	CASGPGTVCAVFRTGELFF
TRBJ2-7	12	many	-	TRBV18	TGTGCCAGCTCCGACCGACGTAGCGAGCAGTACTTC	CASSDRRSEQYF
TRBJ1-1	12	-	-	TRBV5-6	TGTGCCAGCAGCCCGGGCCGCACTGAAGCTTTCTTT	CASSPGRTEAFF
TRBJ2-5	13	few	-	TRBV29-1	TGCAGCGTTGAATCGGAGCGCTTAGAGACCCAGTACTTC	CSVESERLETQYF
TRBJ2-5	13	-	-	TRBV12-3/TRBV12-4	TGTGCCAGTAGTGGGGGGGGCCCAGAGACCCAGTACTTC	CASSGGGPETQYF
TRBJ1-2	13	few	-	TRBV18	TGTGCCAGCTCACCGGAGAGAAACTATGGCTACACCTTC	CASSPERNYGYTF
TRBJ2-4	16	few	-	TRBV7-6	TGTGCCAGCAGCTTAGGGGTAGGGAACCGCGAAAACATTCAGTACTTC	CASSLGVGNRENIQYF
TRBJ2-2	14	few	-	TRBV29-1	TGCAGCGTTGAAGATACAGTTAGTACCGGGGAGCTGTTTTTT	CSVEDTVSTGELFF
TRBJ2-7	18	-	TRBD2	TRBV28	TGTGCCAGCAGCCCTCTATCCAGCGGGAGGACAACTAGGTACGAGCAGTACTTC	CASSPLSSGRTTRYEQYF
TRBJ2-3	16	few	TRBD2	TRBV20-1	TGCAGTGCTAGAAGGCTAGCGGGGACCTACACAGATACGCAGTATTTT	CSARRLAGTYTDTQYF
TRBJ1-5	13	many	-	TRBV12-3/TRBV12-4	TGTGCCAGCAGGGGGACGGCTAATCAGCCCCAGCATTTT	CASRGTANQPQHF
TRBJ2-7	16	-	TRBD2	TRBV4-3	TGCGCCAGCAGCCACGGCAGATCCAGCGGGATTTACGAGCAGTACTTC	CASSHGRSSGIYEQYF
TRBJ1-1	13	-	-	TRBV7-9	TGTGCCAGCAGCCCTGACAAGAACACTGAAGCTTTCTTT	CASSPDKNTEAFF
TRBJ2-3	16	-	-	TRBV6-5	TGTGCCAGCAGTTACGGTGCGATGGCTAGCGCAGATACGCAGTATTTT	CASSYGAMASADTQYF
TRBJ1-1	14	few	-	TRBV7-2	TGTGCCAGCAGCTTAAGGTTCCCGAACACTGAAGCTTTCTTT	CASSLRFPNTEAFF
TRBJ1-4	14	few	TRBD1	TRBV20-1	TGCAGTGCTAGGAGACAGGGGGCGGATGAAAAACTGTTTTTT	CSARRQGADEKLFF
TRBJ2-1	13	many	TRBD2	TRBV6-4	TGTGCCAGCAGCCCCCATAGCGGGAATGAGCAGTTCTTC	CASSPHSGNEQFF
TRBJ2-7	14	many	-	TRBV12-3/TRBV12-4	TGTGCCAGCAGTCGAAGACGCGAAGGTAGCGAGCAGTACTTC	CASSRRREGSEQYF
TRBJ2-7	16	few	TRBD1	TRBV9	TGTGCCAGCAGCGTAGCCGGGACAGGGGGCTGGAACGAGCAGTACTTC	CASSVAGTGGWNEQYF
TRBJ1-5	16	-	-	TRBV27	TGTGCCAGCAGAGGCAGGGATGGCTATAGCAATCAGCCCCAGCATTTT	CASRGRDGYSNQPQHF
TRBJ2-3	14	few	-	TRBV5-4	TGTGCCAGCAGCTTTGACTTAACCACAGATACGCAGTATTTT	CASSFDLTTDTQYF
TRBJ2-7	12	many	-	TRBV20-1	TGCAGTGCTGGGCCGAGGGCCTACGAGCAGTACTTC	CSAGPRAYEQYF
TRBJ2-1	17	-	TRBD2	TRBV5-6	TGTGCCAGCAGCTGGGGACTAGCGGGGGAATCCGACAGTGAGCAGTTCTTC	CASSWGLAGESDSEQFF
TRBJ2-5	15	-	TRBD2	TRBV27	TGTGCCAGCAGTTTGCCCTTTAGCGGGAGCGAGACCCAGTACTTC	CASSLPFSGSETQYF
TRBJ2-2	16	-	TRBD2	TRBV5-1	TGCGCCAGCAGCCCAAAAGCGGGAGGCAACACCGGGGAGCTGTTTTTT	CASSPKAGGNTGELFF
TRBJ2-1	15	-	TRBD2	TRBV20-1	TGCAGTGCTACCGGACTAGCGGGTAGAGGTTATGAGCAGTTCTTC	CSATGLAGRGYEQFF